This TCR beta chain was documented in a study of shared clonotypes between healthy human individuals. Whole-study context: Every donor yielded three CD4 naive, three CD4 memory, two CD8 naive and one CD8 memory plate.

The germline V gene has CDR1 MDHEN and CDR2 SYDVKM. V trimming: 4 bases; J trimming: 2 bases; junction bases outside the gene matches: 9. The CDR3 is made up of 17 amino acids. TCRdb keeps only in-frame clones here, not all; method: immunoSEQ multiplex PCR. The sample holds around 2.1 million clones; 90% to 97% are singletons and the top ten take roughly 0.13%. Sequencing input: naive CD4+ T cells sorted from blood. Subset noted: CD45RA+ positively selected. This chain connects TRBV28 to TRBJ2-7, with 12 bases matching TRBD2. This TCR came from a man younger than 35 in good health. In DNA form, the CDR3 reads TGTGCCAGCAGTTCCTCCGCCCGACTAGCGGGGGCCTACGAGCAGTACTTC. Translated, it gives CASSSSARLAGAYEQYF. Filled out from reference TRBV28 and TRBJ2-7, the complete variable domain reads DVKVTQSSRYLVKRTGEKVFLECVQDMDHENMFWYRQDPGLGLRLIYFSYDVKMKEKGDIPEGYSVSREKKERFSLILESASTNQTSMYLCASSSSARLAGAYEQYFGPGTRLTVT.